A single sample gave rise to the 31 T cell receptor beta chains below, sequenced in a study of blood T cell repertoires in COVID-19. Clones were read by immunoSEQ multiplex PCR, and TCRdb kept only the in-frame ones, dropping some. The repertoire consists of about 210,000 clones, with roughly 84% occurring once and the leading ten covering roughly a tenth. Input material: peripheral blood. The receptors stem from a woman over 75 with COVID-19, enrolled during active disease.

The chain uses TRBV10-2 and TRBJ1-6, with 8 bases aligning to TRBD1. The germline gives CDR1 WSHSY, CDR2 SAAADI. The CDR3 is 16 amino acids. The ends lost 4 bases at V and 10 bases at J; junction bases unmatched: 12. The CDR3 DNA reads as TGCGCCAGCAGTGCGATTGCCGGACAGGGAAGCTCACCCCTCCACTTT. Amino acids: CASSAIAGQGSSPLHF.

Concerning this clone itself: The same CDR3 also results from other DNA sequences found in this sample. The rearrangement joins TRBV5-4 to TRBJ1-3; D call uncertain. Germline CDR1 reads SGHNT; CDR2 reads YYREEE (reference sequence). The CDR3 sequence is 15 residues long. Trimming stripped 2 bases from V and 0 bases from J, with 9 bases between. In DNA, the CDR3 is TGTGCCAGCAGCTTTGATTCGAGCTCTGGAAACACCATATATTTT. It yields the protein CASSFDSSSGNTIYF.

The gene calls are TRBV20-1 and TRBJ2-5; no clear D gene. There are 13 residues in the CDR3. The V and J ends lost 3 bases and 4 bases respectively, with 12 bases between them. Germline V lookup: CDR1 DFQATT, CDR2 SNEGSKA (reference sequence). The CDR3 bases are TGCAGTGCTAGTGACGGTAGCCGAGAGACCCAGTACTTC. It encodes CSASDGSRETQYF.

The V call is TRBV25-1, the J call TRBJ2-3; D gene ambiguous. V was shortened by 5 bases and J by 6 bases, with 12 bases between the two germline ends. Germline loops: CDR1 MGHDK, CDR2 SYGVNS. The CDR3 covers 13 residues. The CDR3 spells CASSPQAPDTQYF. CDR3 coding DNA: TGTGCCAGCAGTCCTCAGGCTCCGGATACGCAGTATTTT. The entire variable domain, with the rest obtained from reference TRBV25-1 and TRBJ2-3, is as follows: EADIYQTPRYLVIGTGKKITLECSQTMGHDKMYWYQQDPGMELHLIHYSYGVNSTEKGDLSSESTVSRIRTEHFPLTLESARPSHTSQYLCASSPQAPDTQYFGPGTRLTVL.

The gene calls are TRBV10-3 and TRBJ1-2, with TRBD1 matching 7 bases. The trim removed 7 bases at V and 3 bases at J, leaving 8 bases unmatched. CDR3 size: 14 residues. Germline loops: CDR1 ENHRY, CDR2 SYGVKD. CDR3 protein: CAITDRRPDYGYTF. For the CDR3, the DNA is TGTGCCATCACGGACAGGCGCCCCGACTATGGCTACACCTTC.

V gene TRBV10-1 combines with J gene TRBJ1-2; TRBD1 is a possible D gene (6 bases). The length of the CDR3 is 17 residues. Deletions cut 6 bases from V and 0 bases from J, with 20 bases between. Germline CDR1 is WNHNN and CDR2 is SYGVQD (reference sequence). CDR3 loop: CASRIDGQCRANYGYTF. The CDR3 bases are TGCGCCAGCAGAATCGATGGACAGTGTCGAGCTAACTATGGCTACACCTTC.

With respect to this clone: The identical CDR3 is also encoded by other nucleotide sequences in the sample. The J gene is TRBJ2-3, the V gene TRBV5-1; D may be TRBD2 (7 bases). The germline V and J ends were trimmed by 0 bases and 1 base, with 12 bases remaining between them. Germline V lookup: CDR1 SGHRS, CDR2 YFSETQ. The CDR3 consists of 16 residues. The CDR3 protein is CASSLAGGPGTDTQYF. The CDR3, as DNA: TGCGCCAGCAGCTTGGCCGGGGGGCCAGGCACAGATACGCAGTATTTT.

The V and J genes are TRBV27 and TRBJ2-3; possible D gene TRBD1, 6 bases. The CDR3 totals 15 residues. Germline CDR1 is MNHEY and CDR2 is SMNVEV (reference sequence). Trimming stripped 5 bases from V and 1 base from J, with 13 bases between. CDR3 sequence (DNA): TGTGCCAGCAGTACCCCAGGGGCTGGCACAGATACGCAGTATTTT. Its translation: CASSTPGAGTDTQYF.

The V gene is TRBV20-1, the J gene TRBJ2-1; possible D gene TRBD1, 6 bases. The CDR3 spans 13 residues. Germline lookup yields CDR1 DFQATT and CDR2 SNEGSKA (reference sequence). V was cut by 3 bases and J by 7 bases, with 13 bases left in between. The CDR3, as DNA: TGCAGTGCTAGTGGGACATTGGGGAATGAGCAGTTCTTC. It specifies CSASGTLGNEQFF.

The rearrangement joins TRBV2 to TRBJ2-1; TRBD2 aligns across 13 bases. The CDR3 is 15 amino acids. V dropped 5 bases and J dropped 12; count of bases not matched to a gene: 10. Germline values: CDR1 SNHLY, CDR2 FYNNEI. As DNA, the CDR3 is TGTGCCAGCAGTCCTACTAGCGGGGGGGGGATTTTGCAGTTCTTC. Residues: CASSPTSGGGILQFF.

In its sample, this clone was seen a few times. The chain carries TRBV3-1 (or the pseudogene TRBV3-2) and TRBJ1-1; D unresolved. The CDR3 sequence is 16 residues long. The germline V gene encodes CDR1 LGHDT and CDR2 YNNKEL (reference sequence). The V end was cut by 0 bases, the J end by 0 bases, with 11 bases between. The CDR3 DNA reads TGTGCCAGCAGCCAAGAGCTTGGCCAGATGAACACTGAAGCTTTCTTT. Translated: CASSQELGQMNTEAFF.

This chain connects TRBV28 to TRBJ2-7; TRBD1 aligns across 7 bases. This CDR3 contains 15 residues. Germline-derived CDR1 and CDR2 are MDHEN and SYDVKM. V shed 5 bases, J shed 6 bases, and the junction held 13 bases outside the gene matches. The DNA for the CDR3 is TGTGCCAGCAGTGAGGGGGCTAGGGGACGGGGCGAGCAGTACGTC. Its translation is CASSEGARGRGEQYV.

The chain joins TRBV6-5 to TRBJ1-1; possible D gene TRBD1, 5 bases. The CDR3 is 12 residues long. Trimming removed 6 bases from V and 7 bases from J, with 12 bases in between. CDR1 and CDR2 from the germline V gene are MNHEY and SVGAGI. The CDR3 loop reads CASSPGGYEAFF. For the CDR3, the DNA is TGTGCCAGCAGCCCGGGGGGGTATGAAGCTTTCTTT.

The rearrangement links TRBV19 to TRBJ1-1; TRBD1 aligns across 9 bases. The CDR3 consists of 16 residues. The J segment lost 3 bases and the V segment lost 1 base, leaving 6 bases of the junction unmatched. Germline CDR1 and CDR2: LNHDA and SQIVND (reference sequence). The CDR3 DNA is TGTGCCAGTAGTATAGGATACAGGGGGCGCGACACTGAAGCTTTCTTT. Translation gives CASSIGYRGRDTEAFF.

This clone was seen once. The CDR3 coding sequence is TGTGCCAGCAGTTTCCCCGAAGCCGACAAATTCAATCAGCCCCAGCATTTT. It is translated as CASSFPEADKFNQPQHF. The chain employs TRBV28 and TRBJ1-5; the D is unclear. The CDR3 is 17 residues long. Germline lookup yields CDR1 MDHEN and CDR2 SYDVKM. V gave up 3 bases and J gave up 3 bases, with 18 bases separating them.

The V call is TRBV4-3, the J call TRBJ2-3, with 9 bases identical to TRBD2. The CDR3 contains 16 residues. Germline V lookup: CDR1 LGHNA, CDR2 YSLEER. J lost 2 bases, V lost 4 bases, and 7 bases had no gene match. CDR3 DNA sequence: TGCGCCAGCAGCCCGACGGGGACTAGCAACACAGATACGCAGTATTTT. It encodes CASSPTGTSNTDTQYF.

The rearrangement joins TRBV5-1 to TRBJ2-3; D remains ambiguous. Germline CDR1 SGHRS, CDR2 YFSETQ. The CDR3 is made up of 13 amino acids. V was shortened by 2 bases and J by 5 bases, with 9 bases between the two germline ends. The CDR3 reads CASSLFRQDTQYF. The DNA for the CDR3 is TGCGCCAGCAGCTTATTCCGACAAGATACGCAGTATTTT.

The chain recombines TRBV2 with TRBJ2-5; TRBD2 matches 11 bases. J gave up 2 bases and V 4 bases, and 6 bases lay outside the gene matches. The germline gives CDR1 SNHLY, CDR2 FYNNEI. The CDR3 is 16 amino acids. The CDR3: CASSGASSGGQETQYF. In DNA, the CDR3 is TGTGCCAGCAGTGGAGCCTCTAGCGGGGGGCAAGAGACCCAGTACTTC. Looking up the rest from reference TRBV2 and TRBJ2-5 gives the full variable domain: EPEVTQTPSHQVTQMGQEVILRCVPISNHLYFYWYRQILGQKVEFLVSFYNNEISEKSEIFDDQFSVERPDGSNFTLKIRSTKLEDSAMYFCASSGASSGGQETQYFGPGTRLLVL.

The gene calls are TRBV5-6 and TRBJ2-7; D unclear. There are 15 residues in the CDR3. The germline V and J ends were trimmed by 0 bases and 0 bases, with 10 bases remaining between them. Germline CDR1 SGHDT, CDR2 YYEEEE. The CDR3 protein is CASSLEAVGSYEQYF. The CDR3 DNA follows: TGTGCCAGCAGCTTGGAGGCGGTGGGCTCCTACGAGCAGTACTTC.

The rearrangement uses TRBV9 and TRBJ1-1; 8 nucleotides align to TRBD1. This CDR3 comprises 16 residues. Germline values: CDR1 SGDLS, CDR2 YYNGEE. J lost 2 bases, V lost 0 bases, and 6 bases had no gene match. The CDR3 DNA reads TGTGCCAGCAGCGTAGAGGACAGGGTTGGTAACACTGAAGCTTTCTTT. Residues: CASSVEDRVGNTEAFF.

The gene calls are TRBV19 and TRBJ2-6, with D unresolved. Germline assignment: CDR1 LNHDA and CDR2 SQIVND (reference sequence). Trimming left V 3 bases short and J 3 bases short, with 18 bases between. The CDR3 spans 18 residues. CDR3 sequence: CASSILGEGLGGANVLTF. For the CDR3, the DNA is TGTGCCAGTAGTATTCTGGGTGAAGGTCTAGGTGGGGCCAACGTCCTGACTTTC.

This CDR3 is CASSLRGKVSNQPQHF. The CDR3 nucleotides are TGTGCCAGCAGTTTAAGAGGGAAAGTAAGCAATCAGCCCCAGCATTTT. This sequence joins TRBV27 and TRBJ1-5; no definite D call. The length of the CDR3 is 16 residues. Germline CDR1 is MNHEY and CDR2 is SMNVEV (reference sequence). The ends were cut back, 2 bases at V and 1 base at J, with 12 bases in the middle.

This clone showed up just a few times. The V and J genes are TRBV6-5 and TRBJ1-4; D possibly corresponds to TRBD1 (5 bases). CDR1 is MNHEY and CDR2 is SVGAGI in the germline V gene. The CDR3 is 13 residues long. V lost 6 bases and J 2 bases, leaving 7 bases between the germline ends. CDR3 in DNA: TGTGCCAGCAGACGACAGACTAATGAAAAACTGTTTTTT. This codes for CASRRQTNEKLFF.

This rearrangement joins TRBV15 to TRBJ1-1; 8 bases are shared with TRBD1. V gave up 6 bases and J gave up 0 bases; unmatched junction bases: 6. The germline gives CDR1 LNHNV, CDR2 YYDKDF (reference sequence). The CDR3 contains 15 residues. The CDR3 sequence: CATSERQGLNTEAFF. CDR3 DNA sequence: TGTGCCACCAGTGAAAGACAGGGGTTGAACACTGAAGCTTTCTTT.

The chain recombines TRBV21-1 with TRBJ2-7; the table calls TRBD1, which could not be checked here. TRBV21-1 is a documented pseudogene. The CDR3 contains 13 residues. The CDR3, as DNA: TGTGCCAGCAGCAAACTAGGGGCCTACGAGCAGTACGTC. Protein: CASSKLGAYEQYV.

The chain joins TRBV7-9 to TRBJ1-2; the D gene is possibly TRBD1 (5 bases). Germline V CDR1 and CDR2: SEHNR, FQNEAQ (reference sequence). V was shortened by 5 bases and J by 5 bases, with 6 bases between the two germline ends. The CDR3 spans 11 residues. CDR3 in amino acids: CASSRTYGYTF. The CDR3 region has the DNA TGTGCCAGCAGCCGGACATATGGCTACACCTTC.

This chain joins TRBV6-2 or TRBV6-3 and TRBJ1-5; a weak D match, TRBD1 (6 bases). The CDR3 loop spans 15 amino acids. The V gene's germline CDR1 is MNHEY and CDR2 SVGEGT. V lost 6 bases, J lost 4 bases, and 16 bases lay in between. CDR3 sequence (DNA): TGTGCCAGCAGCCGAGGGGACATATCAAATCAGCCCCAGCATTTT. The encoded protein is CASSRGDISNQPQHF.

The sample holds a few counts of this clone. The V call is TRBV5-1, the J call TRBJ2-2; 7 nucleotides agree with TRBD1. V was pared by 6 bases and J by 5 bases, with 7 bases of the junction left unmatched. Germline V gives CDR1 SGHRS, CDR2 YFSETQ. There are 14 residues in the CDR3. DNA of the CDR3: TGCGCCAGCACAGAGGGGGCATTTACCGGGGAGCTGTTTTTT. It specifies CASTEGAFTGELFF.

A few counts support this clone. The sample holds other DNA sequences that translate to the same CDR3. This CDR3 reads CASSQASGNTIYF. As DNA, the CDR3 is TGTGCCAGCAGCCAAGCATCTGGAAACACCATATATTTT. The chain joins TRBV3-1 (or the pseudogene TRBV3-2) to TRBJ1-3; D uncertain. The CDR3 contains 13 residues. V was clipped by 1 base and J by 1 base, with 2 bases between them. Per the germline V gene, CDR1 is LGHDT and CDR2 is YNNKEL (reference sequence).

The J gene is TRBJ2-1, the V gene TRBV27, with 14 bases lining up with TRBD2. The CDR3 runs 17 residues. CDR1 is MNHEY, CDR2 SMNVEV, per germline (reference sequence). V dropped 7 bases and J dropped 4; count of bases not matched to a gene: 9. In DNA, the CDR3 is TGTGCCAGCACGTTTCGGACTAGCGGGGGGAGTTACAATGAGCAGTTCTTC. Protein product: CASTFRTSGGSYNEQFF.

The gene calls are TRBV5-6 and TRBJ2-7; 9 bases are a match to TRBD1. CDR3 length: 16 amino acids. V was pared by 4 bases and J by 8 bases, with 16 bases of the junction left unmatched. The germline CDR1 and CDR2 sequences are SGHDT and YYEEEE. DNA of the CDR3: TGTGCCAGCAGCATTCGGACAGGGGCCTCTTTTACGAAGCAGTACTTC. It translates to CASSIRTGASFTKQYF.